A selection of T cell receptor beta chains follows, all from one sample in a study of blood T cell repertoires in COVID-19. Using immunoSEQ multiplex PCR, the repertoire was profiled, and TCRdb retains in-frame clones only, with some absent. This sample carries 290,000 or so clones, around 87% of them seen once, and the ten largest clones take around 4.3%. Sequencing was performed on PBMCs or T cells enriched from blood (not recorded which). All receptors come from a young woman with acute COVID-19. The conserved cysteine and the conserved F or W are not part of the CDR3 here. The order of the fields is clone size, V gene, J gene, CDR3 protein. Clone size, where shown, is once, few, many, or a class for clones that have expanded.

size: NA; V: TRBV6-5; J: TRBJ2-7; CDR3: ASSYRDRDYEQY
size: NA; V: TRBV3-1/TRBV3-2; J: TRBJ1-5; CDR3: ASSPSGNYQPQH
size: NA; V: TRBV7-2; J: TRBJ2-1; CDR3: ASSLDRLADEQF
size: NA; V: TRBV7-9; J: TRBJ2-1; CDR3: ASSEGQRADNEQF
size: NA; V: TRBV29-1; J: TRBJ2-1; CDR3: SVEQGSGIRNEQF
size: NA; V: TRBV28; J: TRBJ1-2; CDR3: ASSSLGGPDYGYT
size: few; V: TRBV5-1; J: TRBJ2-3; CDR3: ASSFLSGYTDTQY
size: NA; V: TRBV3-1/TRBV3-2; J: TRBJ2-7; CDR3: ASSQALNGLEQY
size: NA; V: TRBV28; J: TRBJ2-1; CDR3: ASSLWGGSGEQF
size: NA; V: TRBV9; J: TRBJ1-1; CDR3: ASSELGQPPNTEAF
size: NA; V: TRBV5-1; J: TRBJ2-2; CDR3: ASSSGVIRRELF
size: few; V: TRBV7-9; J: TRBJ1-2; CDR3: ASSLAQPGSAGYT
size: few; V: TRBV7-9; J: TRBJ1-2; CDR3: ASSLSWTGNYGYT
size: NA; V: TRBV27; J: TRBJ1-1; CDR3: ASSPRGNTEAF
size: NA; V: TRBV7-8; J: TRBJ2-3; CDR3: ASLPRGATDTQY
size: NA; V: TRBV5-1; J: TRBJ1-2; CDR3: ASSLDLSDRGIDT
size: NA; V: TRBV5-1; J: TRBJ2-4; CDR3: ASSSVPGLAGKIAKNIQY
size: few; V: TRBV28; J: TRBJ1-2; CDR3: ASSLGRNYGYT
size: NA; V: TRBV27; J: TRBJ2-7; CDR3: ASSPRWGGRGEQY
size: NA; V: TRBV19; J: TRBJ1-3; CDR3: ASSIDTGNTIY
size: NA; V: TRBV6-5; J: TRBJ2-7; CDR3: ASSYRPGRDEQY
size: NA; V: TRBV25-1; J: TRBJ1-2; CDR3: ASSADPRVRGYT
size: NA; V: TRBV4-2; J: TRBJ1-6; CDR3: ASSQTPGIGNNSPLH
size: NA; V: TRBV7-9; J: TRBJ1-4; CDR3: ASSFFVATGTATNEKLF
size: NA; V: TRBV25-1; J: TRBJ2-6; CDR3: ASSTGPSSGANVLT
size: once; V: TRBV5-1; J: TRBJ1-1; CDR3: ASSLGQANTEAF
size: NA; V: TRBV28; J: TRBJ1-4; CDR3: ASSLSTRQGGNEKLF
size: NA; V: TRBV7-9; J: TRBJ1-4; CDR3: ASSPRQGEGEKLF
size: NA; V: TRBV10-1; J: TRBJ2-5; CDR3: ASSRSTRRETQY
size: NA; V: TRBV27; J: TRBJ2-7; CDR3: ASSLGGTYEQY
size: NA; V: TRBV19; J: TRBJ1-5; CDR3: ASNRDTIYSNQPQH
size: NA; V: TRBV29-1; J: TRBJ2-3; CDR3: SLRGLGTTDTQY
size: NA; V: TRBV5-5; J: TRBJ1-5; CDR3: ASSSGQDNRVSNQPQH
size: once; V: TRBV28; J: TRBJ1-5; CDR3: ASSTGNNQPQH
size: NA; V: TRBV25-1; J: TRBJ2-5; CDR3: ASSELLASDQETQY
size: NA; V: TRBV19; J: TRBJ1-2; CDR3: ASSIVGITPREYHGYT
size: NA; V: TRBV24-1; J: TRBJ1-2; CDR3: ATSDGTGDGYT
size: NA; V: TRBV24-1; J: TRBJ2-7; CDR3: ATSDPRQERSYEQY
size: NA; V: TRBV2; J: TRBJ2-5; CDR3: ASSKREDQETQY
size: NA; V: TRBV25-1; J: TRBJ2-5; CDR3: ASSDFQRRGREETQY
size: NA; V: TRBV19; J: TRBJ1-2; CDR3: ASSTRGQFGYT
size: NA; V: TRBV5-1; J: TRBJ2-1; CDR3: ASSLNGLREQF
size: NA; V: TRBV2; J: TRBJ2-7; CDR3: ASSEERADLPYEQY
size: NA; V: TRBV5-4; J: TRBJ1-1; CDR3: ASSSPGGNTEAF
size: NA; V: TRBV28; J: TRBJ2-7; CDR3: ASSSGTSPYEQY
size: NA; V: TRBV2; J: TRBJ2-7; CDR3: ASSGQGPYEQY